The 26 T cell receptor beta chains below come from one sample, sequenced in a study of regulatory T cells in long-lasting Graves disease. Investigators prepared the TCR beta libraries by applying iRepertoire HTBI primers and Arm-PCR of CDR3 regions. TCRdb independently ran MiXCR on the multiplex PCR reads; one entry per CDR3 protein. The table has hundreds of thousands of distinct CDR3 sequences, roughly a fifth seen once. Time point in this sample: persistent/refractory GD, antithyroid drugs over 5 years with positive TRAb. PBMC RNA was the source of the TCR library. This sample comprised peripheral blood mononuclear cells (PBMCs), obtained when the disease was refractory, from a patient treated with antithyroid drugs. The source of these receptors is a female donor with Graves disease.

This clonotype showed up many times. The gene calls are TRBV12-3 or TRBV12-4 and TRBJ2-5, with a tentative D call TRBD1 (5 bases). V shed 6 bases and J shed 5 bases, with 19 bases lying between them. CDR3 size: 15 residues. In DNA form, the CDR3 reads TGTGCCAGCAGCCCCGTTGTTGGGGCGAAGGAGACCCAGTACTTC. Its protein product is CASSPVVGAKETQYF.

The CDR3 region is CASSQHQRGWSPLHF. CDR3 coding DNA: TGTGCCAGCAGCCAGCACCAGCGCGGGTGGTCACCCCTCCACTTT. This chain joins TRBV14 and TRBJ1-6; D is unclear. V shed 3 bases and J shed 10 bases, with 16 bases lying between them. The CDR3 is 15 amino acids. Looked up from germline, CDR1 is SGHDN and CDR2 is FVKESK.

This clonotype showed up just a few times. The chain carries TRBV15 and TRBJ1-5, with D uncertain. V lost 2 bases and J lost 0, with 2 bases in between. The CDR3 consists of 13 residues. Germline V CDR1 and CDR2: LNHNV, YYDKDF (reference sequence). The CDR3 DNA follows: TGTGCCACCAGCAGAAATAGCAATCAGCCCCAGCATTTT. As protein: CATSRNSNQPQHF.

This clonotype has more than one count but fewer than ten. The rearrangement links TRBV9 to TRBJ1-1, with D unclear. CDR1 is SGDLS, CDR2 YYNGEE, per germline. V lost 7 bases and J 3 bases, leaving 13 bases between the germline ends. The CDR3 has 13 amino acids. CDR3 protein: CASALGRDTEAFF. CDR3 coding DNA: TGTGCCAGCGCCCTTGGTAGGGACACTGAAGCTTTCTTT. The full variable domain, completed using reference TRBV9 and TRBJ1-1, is DSGVTQTPKHLITATGQRVTLRCSPRSGDLSVYWYQQSLDQGLQFLIQYYNGEERAKGNILERFSAQQFPDLHSELNLSSLELGDSALYFCASALGRDTEAFFGQGTRLTVV.

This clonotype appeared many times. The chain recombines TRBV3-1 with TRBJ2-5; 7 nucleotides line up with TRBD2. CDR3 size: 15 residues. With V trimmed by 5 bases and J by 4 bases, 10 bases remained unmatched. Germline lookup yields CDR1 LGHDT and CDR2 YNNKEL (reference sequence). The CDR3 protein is CASSRTSLQLETQYF. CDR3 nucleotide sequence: TGTGCCAGCAGCAGGACTAGTCTTCAGTTAGAGACCCAGTACTTC.

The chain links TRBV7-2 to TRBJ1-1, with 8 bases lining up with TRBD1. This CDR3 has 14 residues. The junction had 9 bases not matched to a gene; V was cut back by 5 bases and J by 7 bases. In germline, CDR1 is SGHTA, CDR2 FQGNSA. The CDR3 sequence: CASSPRTGRIEAFF. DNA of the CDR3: TGTGCCAGCAGCCCGAGGACAGGGAGAATTGAAGCTTTCTTT. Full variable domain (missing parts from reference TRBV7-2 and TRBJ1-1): GAGVSQSPSNKVTEKGKDVELRCDPISGHTALYWYRQSLGQGLEFLIYFQGNSAPDKSGLPSDRFSAERTGGSVSTLTIQRTQQEDSAVYLCASSPRTGRIEAFFGQGTRLTVV.

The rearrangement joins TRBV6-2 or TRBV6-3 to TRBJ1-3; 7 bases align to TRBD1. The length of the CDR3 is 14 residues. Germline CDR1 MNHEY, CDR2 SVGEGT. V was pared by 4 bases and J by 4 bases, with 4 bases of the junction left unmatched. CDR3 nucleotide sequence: TGTGCCAGCAGTTCCAGGGGGGGAGGAAACACCATATATTTT. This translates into CASSSRGGGNTIYF.

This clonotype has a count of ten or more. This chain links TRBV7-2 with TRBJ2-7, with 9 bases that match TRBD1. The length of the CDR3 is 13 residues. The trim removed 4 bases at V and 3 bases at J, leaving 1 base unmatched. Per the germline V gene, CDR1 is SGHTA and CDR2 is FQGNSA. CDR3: CASSSDRGYEQYF. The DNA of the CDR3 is TGTGCCAGCAGCTCGGACAGGGGCTACGAGCAGTACTTC. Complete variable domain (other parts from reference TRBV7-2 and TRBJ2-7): GAGVSQSPSNKVTEKGKDVELRCDPISGHTALYWYRQSLGQGLEFLIYFQGNSAPDKSGLPSDRFSAERTGGSVSTLTIQRTQQEDSAVYLCASSSDRGYEQYFGPGTRLTVT.

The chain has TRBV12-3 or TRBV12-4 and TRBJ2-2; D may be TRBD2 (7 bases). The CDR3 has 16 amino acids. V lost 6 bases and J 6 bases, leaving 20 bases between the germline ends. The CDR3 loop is CASSPPRGGGPGELFF. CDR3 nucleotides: TGTGCCAGCAGCCCCCCGAGGGGGGGGGGGCCCGGGGAGCTGTTTTTT.

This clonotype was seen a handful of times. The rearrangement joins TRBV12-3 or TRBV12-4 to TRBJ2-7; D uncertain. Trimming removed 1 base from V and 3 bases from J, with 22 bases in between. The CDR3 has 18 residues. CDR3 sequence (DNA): TGTGCCAGCAGTTTAGGCGGACGGCTCTGGCGTCTGTTCTACGAGCAGTACTTC. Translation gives CASSLGGRLWRLFYEQYF.

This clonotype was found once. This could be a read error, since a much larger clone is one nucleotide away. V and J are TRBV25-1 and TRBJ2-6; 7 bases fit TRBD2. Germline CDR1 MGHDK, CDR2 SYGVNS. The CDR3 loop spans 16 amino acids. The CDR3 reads CASSLGGARGANVLIF. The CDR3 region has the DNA TGTGCCAGCAGTTTGGGAGGGGCGCGTGGGGCCAACGTCCTGATTTTC.

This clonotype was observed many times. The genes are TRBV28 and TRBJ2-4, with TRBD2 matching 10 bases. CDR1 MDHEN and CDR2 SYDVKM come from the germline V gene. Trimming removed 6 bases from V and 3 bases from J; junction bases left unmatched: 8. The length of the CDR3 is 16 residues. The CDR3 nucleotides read TGTGCCAGCAGGTCTTTAGCGGGAGGTCGCAAAAACATTCAGTACTTC. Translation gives CASRSLAGGRKNIQYF.

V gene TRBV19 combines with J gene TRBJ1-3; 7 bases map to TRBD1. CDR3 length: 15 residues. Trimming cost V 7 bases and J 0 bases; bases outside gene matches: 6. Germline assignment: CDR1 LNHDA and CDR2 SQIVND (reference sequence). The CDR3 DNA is TGTGCCAGTACACTGACAGGGAGCTCTGGAAACACCATATATTTT. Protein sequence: CASTLTGSSGNTIYF.

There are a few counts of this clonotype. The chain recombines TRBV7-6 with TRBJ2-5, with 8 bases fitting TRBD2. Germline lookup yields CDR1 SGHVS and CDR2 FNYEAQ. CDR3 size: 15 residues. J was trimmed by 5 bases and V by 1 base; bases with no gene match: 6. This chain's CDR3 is CASSLEAGAGETQYF. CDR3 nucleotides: TGTGCCAGCAGCTTAGAAGCGGGGGCTGGGGAGACCCAGTACTTC.

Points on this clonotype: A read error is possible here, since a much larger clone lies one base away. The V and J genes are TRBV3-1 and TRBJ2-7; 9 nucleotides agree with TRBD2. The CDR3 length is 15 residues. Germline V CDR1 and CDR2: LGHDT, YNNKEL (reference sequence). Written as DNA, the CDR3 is TGTGCCAGCAGCCCCGGTGCGGGGGGGGCCTACGGGCAGTACTTC. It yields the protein CASSPGAGGAYGQYF.

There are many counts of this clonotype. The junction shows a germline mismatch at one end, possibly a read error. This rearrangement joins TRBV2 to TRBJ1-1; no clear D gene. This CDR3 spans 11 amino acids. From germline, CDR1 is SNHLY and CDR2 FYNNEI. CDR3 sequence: CASREGYRAFF. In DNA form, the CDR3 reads TGTGCCAGCAGAGAAGGTTACCGAGCTTTCTTT.

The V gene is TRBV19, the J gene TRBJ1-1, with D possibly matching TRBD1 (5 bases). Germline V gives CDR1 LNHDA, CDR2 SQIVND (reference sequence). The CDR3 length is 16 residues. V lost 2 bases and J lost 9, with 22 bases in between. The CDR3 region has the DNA TGTGCCAGTAGTATACCCCGGGTATCGGGGCCCCCGAAAGCTTTCTTT. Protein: CASSIPRVSGPPKAFF.

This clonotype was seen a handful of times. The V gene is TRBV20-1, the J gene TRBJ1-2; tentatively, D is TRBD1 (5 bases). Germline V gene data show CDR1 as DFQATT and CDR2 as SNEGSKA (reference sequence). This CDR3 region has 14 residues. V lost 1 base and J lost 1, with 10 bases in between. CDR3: CSARAGGNNYGYTF. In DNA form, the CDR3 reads TGCAGTGCTAGAGCGGGGGGGAATAACTATGGCTACACCTTC.

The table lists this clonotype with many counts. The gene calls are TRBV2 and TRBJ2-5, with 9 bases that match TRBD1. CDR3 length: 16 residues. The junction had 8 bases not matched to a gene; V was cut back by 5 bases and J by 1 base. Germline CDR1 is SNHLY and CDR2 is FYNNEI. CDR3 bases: TGTGCCAGCAGTCGACAGGGACAGGGAGTCCAAGAGACCCAGTACTTC. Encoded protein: CASSRQGQGVQETQYF.

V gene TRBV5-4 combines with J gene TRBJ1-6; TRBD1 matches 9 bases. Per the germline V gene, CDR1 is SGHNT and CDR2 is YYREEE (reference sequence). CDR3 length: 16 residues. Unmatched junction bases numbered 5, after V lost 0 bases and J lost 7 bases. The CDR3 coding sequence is TGTGCCAGCAGCTTGGCCCCGGGACAGGGAAATTCACCCCTCCACTTT. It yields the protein CASSLAPGQGNSPLHF.

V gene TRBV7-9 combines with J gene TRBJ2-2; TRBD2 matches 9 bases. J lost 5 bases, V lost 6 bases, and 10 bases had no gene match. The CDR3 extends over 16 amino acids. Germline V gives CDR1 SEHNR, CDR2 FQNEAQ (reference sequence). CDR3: CASRSPGLAYTGELFF. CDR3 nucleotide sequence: TGTGCCAGCAGATCCCCGGGACTAGCTTATACCGGGGAGCTGTTTTTT. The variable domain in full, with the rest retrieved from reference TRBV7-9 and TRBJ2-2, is DTGVSQNPRHKITKRGQNVTFRCDPISEHNRLYWYRQTLGQGPEFLTYFQNEAQLEKSRLLSDRFSAERPKGSFSTLEIQRTEQGDSAMYLCASRSPGLAYTGELFFGEGSRLTVL.

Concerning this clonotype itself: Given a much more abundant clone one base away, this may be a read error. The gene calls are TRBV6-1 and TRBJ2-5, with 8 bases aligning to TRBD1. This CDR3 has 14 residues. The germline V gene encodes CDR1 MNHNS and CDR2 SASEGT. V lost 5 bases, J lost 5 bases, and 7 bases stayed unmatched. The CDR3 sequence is CASSPRGLIETQYF. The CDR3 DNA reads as TGTGCCAGCAGTCCCAGGGGGCTCATTGAGACCCAGTACTTC.

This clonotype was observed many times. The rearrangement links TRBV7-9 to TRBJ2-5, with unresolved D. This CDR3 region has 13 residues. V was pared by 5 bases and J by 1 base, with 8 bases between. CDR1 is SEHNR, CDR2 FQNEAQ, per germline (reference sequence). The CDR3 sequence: CASSPRSQETQYF. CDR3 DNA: TGTGCCAGCAGCCCCAGGAGCCAAGAGACCCAGTACTTC.

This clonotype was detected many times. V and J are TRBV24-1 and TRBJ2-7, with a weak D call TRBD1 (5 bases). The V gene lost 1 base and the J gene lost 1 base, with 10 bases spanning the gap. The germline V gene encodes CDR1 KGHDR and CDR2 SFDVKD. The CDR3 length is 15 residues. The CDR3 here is CATSDFSRQSYEQYF. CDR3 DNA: TGTGCCACCAGTGATTTTAGCCGACAGTCCTACGAGCAGTACTTC.

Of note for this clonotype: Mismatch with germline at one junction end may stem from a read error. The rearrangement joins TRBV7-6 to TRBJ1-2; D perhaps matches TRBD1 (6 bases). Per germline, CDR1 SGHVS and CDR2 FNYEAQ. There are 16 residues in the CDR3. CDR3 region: CASSPGRGRPNYGHTF. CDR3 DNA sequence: TGTGCCAGCAGCCCTGGCAGGGGTCGTCCTAACTATGGCCACACCTTC.

The chain's CDR3 is CARDGGRTDTQYF. CDR3 DNA sequence: TGTGCTCGCGATGGGGGGCGCACAGATACGCAGTATTTT. The chain combines TRBV19 with TRBJ2-3; the D gene could be TRBD1 or TRBD2 (6 bases each). Germline V gene data show CDR1 as LNHDA and CDR2 as SQIVND (reference sequence). The CDR3 contains 13 residues.